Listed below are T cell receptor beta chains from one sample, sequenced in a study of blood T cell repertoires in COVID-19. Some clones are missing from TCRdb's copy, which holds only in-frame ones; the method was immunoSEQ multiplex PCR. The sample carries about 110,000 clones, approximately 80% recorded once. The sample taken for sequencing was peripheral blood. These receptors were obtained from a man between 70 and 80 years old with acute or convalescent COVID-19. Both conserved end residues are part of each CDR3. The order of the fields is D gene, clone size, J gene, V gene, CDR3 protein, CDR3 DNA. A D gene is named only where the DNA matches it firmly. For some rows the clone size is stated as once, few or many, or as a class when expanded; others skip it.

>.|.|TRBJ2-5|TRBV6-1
CASSEVIRAQYF
TGTGCCAGCAGTGAAGTGATTCGGGCCCAGTACTTC
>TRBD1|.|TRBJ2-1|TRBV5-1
CASSPDRVQFF
TGCGCCAGCAGCCCGGACAGGGTTCAGTTCTTC
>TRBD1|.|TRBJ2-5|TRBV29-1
CSVDWTGETQYF
TGCAGCGTTGATTGGACAGGGGAGACCCAGTACTTC
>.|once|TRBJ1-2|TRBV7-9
CASSFSAAPNYGYTF
TGTGCCAGCAGCTTCTCGGCGGCCCCCAACTATGGCTACACCTTC
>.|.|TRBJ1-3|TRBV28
CASTPPDGSSGNTIYF
TGTGCCAGCACCCCCCCGGACGGGAGCTCTGGAAACACCATATATTTT
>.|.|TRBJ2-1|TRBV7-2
CASSLWASVEQEQFF
TGTGCCAGCAGCTTATGGGCATCAGTCGAACAGGAGCAGTTCTTC
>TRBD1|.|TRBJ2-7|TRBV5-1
CASSLGGTGTYEQYF
TGCGCCAGCAGCTTGGGGGGGACAGGAACCTACGAGCAGTACTTC
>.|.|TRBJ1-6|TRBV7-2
CASSLEGRANSPLHF
TGTGCCAGCAGCTTAGAGGGGCGCGCTAATTCACCCCTCCACTTT
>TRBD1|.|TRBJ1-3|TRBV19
CASSPRDRSLGSGNTIYF
TGTGCCAGTAGTCCCCGGGACAGGAGCCTCGGCTCTGGAAACACCATATATTTT
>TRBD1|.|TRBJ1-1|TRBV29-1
CSARRQGSTEAFF
TGCAGCGCCAGACGACAGGGAAGCACTGAAGCTTTCTTT
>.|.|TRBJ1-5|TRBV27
CASSYSSRSNQPQHF
TGTGCCAGCAGTTATAGTTCCAGGAGCAATCAGCCCCAGCATTTT
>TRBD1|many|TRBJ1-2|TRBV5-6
CASSPGTGWRGYTF
TGTGCCAGCAGCCCTGGGACAGGGTGGAGGGGCTACACCTTC
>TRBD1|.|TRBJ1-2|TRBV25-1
CASSVTGQGYGYTF
TGTGCCAGCAGTGTAACGGGACAGGGGTATGGCTACACCTTC
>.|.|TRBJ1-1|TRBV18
CASSPGQNTEAFF
TGTGCCAGCTCACCGGGCCAGAACACTGAAGCTTTCTTT
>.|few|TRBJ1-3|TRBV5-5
CASSLGGVINSGNTIYF
TGTGCCAGCAGCTTAGGAGGGGTAATCAACTCTGGAAACACCATATATTTT
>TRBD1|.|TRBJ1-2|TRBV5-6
CASSLVGDRAPYGYTF
TGTGCCAGCAGCTTGGTGGGGGACAGGGCCCCCTATGGCTACACCTTC
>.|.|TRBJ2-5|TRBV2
CASSEALQIQETQYF
TGTGCCAGCAGTGAAGCGCTCCAGATTCAAGAGACCCAGTACTTC
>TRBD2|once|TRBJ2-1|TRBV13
CASSMTSGYQGNEQFF
TGTGCCAGCAGTATGACTAGCGGGTACCAGGGGAATGAGCAGTTCTTC
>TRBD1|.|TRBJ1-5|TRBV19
CASSQRDSGQHF
TGTGCCAGTAGTCAAAGGGACAGTGGCCAGCATTTT
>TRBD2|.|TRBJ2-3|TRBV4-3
CASSLGTSGGKNTDTQYF
TGCGCCAGCAGCCTCGGGACTAGCGGGGGGAAAAACACAGATACGCAGTATTTT
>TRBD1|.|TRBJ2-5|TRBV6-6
CASSRMTGGLGEQETQYF
TGTGCCAGCAGCCGAATGACAGGGGGCTTAGGGGAGCAAGAGACCCAGTACTTC
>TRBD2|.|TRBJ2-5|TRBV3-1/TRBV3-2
CASSQGGGGQETQYF
TGTGCCAGCAGCCAAGGGGGGGGAGGACAAGAGACCCAGTACTTC
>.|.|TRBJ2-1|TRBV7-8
CASSGNYQQFF
TGTGCCAGCAGCGGTAACTACCAGCAGTTCTTC
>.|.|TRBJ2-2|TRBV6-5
CASSPGNAGELFF
TGTGCCAGCAGTCCAGGAAACGCCGGGGAGCTGTTTTTT
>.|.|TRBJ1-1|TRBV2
CASSERQTNKAFF
TGTGCCAGCAGTGAAAGACAGACGAATAAAGCTTTCTTT
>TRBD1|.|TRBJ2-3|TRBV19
CASSIVPGQGADTQYF
TGTGCCAGTAGTATAGTCCCGGGACAGGGTGCAGATACGCAGTATTTT
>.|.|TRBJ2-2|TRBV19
CASSRGERSGELFF
TGTGCCAGTAGTAGGGGGGAGAGATCCGGGGAGCTGTTTTTT
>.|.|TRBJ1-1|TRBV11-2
CASSLGLTRVEAFF
TGTGCCAGCAGCTTGGGACTCACGAGGGTTGAAGCTTTCTTT
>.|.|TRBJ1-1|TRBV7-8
CASSLRQNTEAFF
TGTGCCAGCAGCTTACGACAGAACACTGAAGCTTTCTTT
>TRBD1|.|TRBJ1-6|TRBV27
CASSSLPGQTLLNRPLHF
TGTGCCAGCAGTTCACTTCCGGGACAGACCCTCCTCAATAGGCCCCTCCACTTT
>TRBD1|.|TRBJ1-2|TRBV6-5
CASSSTGTGGDGYTF
TGTGCCAGCAGTTCCACCGGGACAGGGGGCGATGGCTACACCTTC
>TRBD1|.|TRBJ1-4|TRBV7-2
CASSLAGTGGWGEKLFF
TGTGCCAGCAGCTTAGCGGGGACAGGGGGCTGGGGTGAAAAACTGTTTTTT
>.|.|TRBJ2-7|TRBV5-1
CASSPLGASSSYEQYF
TGCGCCAGCAGCCCTCTGGGAGCTTCCAGCTCCTACGAGCAGTACTTC
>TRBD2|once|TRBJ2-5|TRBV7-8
CASSLSGGEETQYF
TGTGCCAGCAGCCTTAGCGGGGGGGAAGAGACCCAGTACTTC
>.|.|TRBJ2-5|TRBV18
CASSPSFGGRQETQYF
TGTGCCAGCTCACCATCTTTCGGGGGGCGCCAGGAGACCCAGTACTTC